These 16 T cell receptor beta chains share one sample of origin, sequenced in a study of T cells in Graves' hyperthyroidism and ophthalmopathy. Authors of the study amplified TCR beta CDR3 regions from RNA transcripts. Researchers ran a first-round RT-PCR on the TCR CDR3 using the HTBI primer set. Each CDR3 protein gets one entry after TCRdb re-called the multiplex PCR reads with MiXCR. The top ten hold roughly 19% of the sample, which has some 350,000 distinct CDR3 sequences, roughly 15% seen once. The material sequenced was blood. The receptors come from a woman aged 55-70 years with Graves' ophthalmopathy.

V is TRBV28 and J is TRBJ2-7; tentative D call: TRBD1 (5 bases). The V end lost 6 bases, the J end lost 5 bases, and 14 bases lay between the germline ends. Germline V gene sequence: CDR1 MDHEN, CDR2 SYDVKM. The CDR3 has 13 residues. This CDR3 is CASRAEQGDEQYF. Here the CDR3 DNA reads TGTGCCAGCAGGGCGGAGCAAGGGGACGAGCAGTACTTC.

The rearrangement joins TRBV24-1 to TRBJ2-3; 9 bases agree with TRBD2. CDR1 is KGHDR and CDR2 is SFDVKD in the germline V gene. V gave up 3 bases and J gave up 7 bases; unmatched junction bases: 7. This CDR3 has 15 amino acids. The CDR3 sequence: CATSDRRGRAYTQYF. The DNA of the CDR3 is TGTGCCACCAGTGATCGTCGCGGGAGGGCCTATACGCAGTATTTT.

This clonotype was counted many times. The chain uses TRBV7-9 and TRBJ2-3; D perhaps matches TRBD2 (6 bases). V was pared by 0 bases and J by 3 bases, with 13 bases between. Germline CDR1 is SEHNR and CDR2 is FQNEAQ (reference sequence). CDR3 length: 16 amino acids. The CDR3 coding sequence is TGTGCCAGCAGCTTAGCGTTGGCAGGGAGGACAGATACGCAGTATTTT. This encodes CASSLALAGRTDTQYF.

This clonotype was seen many times. This chain links TRBV3-1 with TRBJ1-4; D is possibly TRBD1 (6 bases). V gave up 4 bases and J gave up 7 bases, with 13 bases separating them. This CDR3 comprises 14 residues. Germline V gene lookup returns CDR1 LGHDT and CDR2 YNNKEL (reference sequence). The CDR3: CASSPPGQIEKLFF. CDR3 in DNA: TGTGCCAGCAGCCCCCCCGGACAGATTGAAAAACTGTTTTTT.

Many counts were recorded for this clonotype. J is TRBJ1-2 and V is TRBV24-1; TRBD1 might be the D (5 bases). The germline V gene has CDR1 KGHDR and CDR2 SFDVKD. Trimming took off 2 bases at V and 5 bases at J, with 14 bases between the two ends. The CDR3 length is 15 residues. The CDR3 DNA follows: TGTGCCACCAGTGATTCCAACACCGCAGGGTATGGCTACACCTTC. Its translation: CATSDSNTAGYGYTF.

The table lists this clonotype with many counts. CDR3 nucleotide sequence: TGTGCCAGCAGCTTACGGCGGGCCGGCACAGATACGCAGTATTTT. Translating it yields CASSLRRAGTDTQYF. J is TRBJ2-3 and V is TRBV7-3; TRBD2 might be the D (5 bases). The ends were cut back, 2 bases at V and 1 base at J, with 10 bases in the middle. The CDR3 is 15 amino acids. Per germline, CDR1 SGHTA and CDR2 FQGTGA.

This clonotype was seen repeatedly, ten times or more. This chain uses TRBV10-3 with TRBJ2-1; 10 bases fit TRBD2. The J segment lost 6 bases and the V segment lost 4 bases, leaving 6 bases of the junction unmatched. Germline loops: CDR1 ENHRY, CDR2 SYGVKD. The CDR3 consists of 15 residues. CDR3 sequence: CAISGTSGHFNEQFF. CDR3 sequence (DNA): TGTGCCATCAGTGGGACTAGCGGACACTTCAATGAGCAGTTCTTC.

This clonotype was observed many times. The genes are TRBV28 and TRBJ2-1; 8 bases map to TRBD2. The V segment lost 7 bases and the J segment 4 bases; nucleotides outside the gene matches: 12. CDR3 length: 16 amino acids. In germline, CDR1 is MDHEN, CDR2 SYDVKM. As DNA, the CDR3 is TGTGCCAGCACCCCTCGGGGTAGCGGGGTTTACAATGAGCAGTTCTTC. Its protein is CASTPRGSGVYNEQFF. Looking up the rest from reference TRBV28 and TRBJ2-1 gives the full variable domain: DVKVTQSSRYLVKRTGEKVFLECVQDMDHENMFWYRQDPGLGLRLIYFSYDVKMKEKGDIPEGYSVSREKKERFSLILESASTNQTSMYLCASTPRGSGVYNEQFFGPGTRLTVL.

This clonotype was seen at least ten times. This sequence joins TRBV12-3 or TRBV12-4 and TRBJ2-5; 11 bases fit TRBD2. The CDR3 is 16 residues long. The trim removed 0 bases at V and 7 bases at J, leaving 7 bases unmatched. For the CDR3, the DNA is TGTGCCAGCAGTTTAGCCGGGACTAGCGGCCATGGGACCCAGTACTTC. This gives the protein CASSLAGTSGHGTQYF.

V and J are TRBV2 and TRBJ1-1; 10 bases are shared with TRBD1. The length of the CDR3 is 14 residues. CDR1 and CDR2 (germline): SNHLY, FYNNEI. Trimming at V came to 5 bases and at J to 5 bases, leaving 5 bases not matched to a gene. CDR3 sequence (DNA): TGTGCCAGCAGTACCCGGGACAGGGGTACTGAAGCTTTCTTT. It specifies CASSTRDRGTEAFF.

This clonotype was seen just once. This chain links TRBV7-9 with TRBJ2-1, with TRBD2 matching 8 bases. The ends lost 6 bases at V and 9 bases at J; junction bases unmatched: 13. The CDR3 is 15 residues long. The V gene's germline CDR1 is SEHNR and CDR2 FQNEAQ (reference sequence). The CDR3 loop reads CASSYTGTRVSEQFF. Here the CDR3 DNA reads TGTGCCAGCAGTTATACCGGGACTAGAGTTAGTGAGCAGTTCTTC. The variable domain in full, completed from reference TRBV7-9 and TRBJ2-1, reads DTGVSQNPRHKITKRGQNVTFRCDPISEHNRLYWYRQTLGQGPEFLTYFQNEAQLEKSRLLSDRFSAERPKGSFSTLEIQRTEQGDSAMYLCASSYTGTRVSEQFFGPGTRLTVL.

The sample holds many counts of this clonotype. DNA of the CDR3: TGTGCCAGCAGCCAAACGACCGGTATTGGGACAGATACGCAGTATTTT. This gives the protein CASSQTTGIGTDTQYF. The gene calls are TRBV11-2 and TRBJ2-3; D is ambiguous. Per the germline V gene, CDR1 is SGHAT and CDR2 is FQNNGV. This CDR3 contains 16 residues. Between the trimmed V and J ends, which lost 5 bases and 3 bases, there was a span of 18 bases.

This clonotype has ten or more counts. This chain joins TRBV7-6 and TRBJ2-2; D remains ambiguous. The V end was cut by 6 bases, the J end by 3 bases, with 11 bases between. Germline values: CDR1 SGHVS, CDR2 FNYEAQ. The CDR3 length is 14 residues. CDR3 sequence reads: CASRKRADTGELFF. The CDR3 DNA sequence: TGTGCCAGCAGGAAAAGGGCGGACACCGGGGAGCTGTTTTTT. Full variable domain (outside the CDR3, taken from reference TRBV7-6 and TRBJ2-2): GAGVSQSPRYKVTKRGQDVALRCDPISGHVSLYWYRQALGQGPEFLTYFNYEAQQDKSGLPNDRFSAERPEGSISTLTIQRTEQRDSAMYRCASRKRADTGELFFGEGSRLTVL.

This clonotype was seen ten or more times. The chain uses TRBV20-1 and TRBJ2-3, with D perhaps TRBD2 (5 bases). The germline V and J ends were trimmed by 7 bases and 1 base, with 15 bases remaining between them. This CDR3 contains 14 residues. CDR1 and CDR2 (germline): DFQATT, SNEGSKA (reference sequence). The CDR3 is CSGTPQYRTDTQYF. CDR3 bases: TGCAGTGGGACTCCCCAATACCGCACAGATACGCAGTATTTT.

This clonotype was observed at least ten times. This chain joins TRBV6-1 and TRBJ2-7, with D possibly TRBD2 on 6 matching bases. CDR3 size: 15 residues. Germline-derived CDR1 and CDR2 are MNHNS and SASEGT. Trimming left V 6 bases short and J 7 bases short, with 22 bases between. CDR3 sequence: CASSGRLGGPREQYF. The CDR3 nucleotides are TGTGCCAGCAGCGGACGTTTAGGAGGGCCGCGAGAGCAGTACTTC.

At least ten counts were recorded for this clonotype. The CDR3 sequence is CASSLLGASSYNEQFF. In nucleotides, the CDR3 is TGTGCCAGCAGCTTATTGGGAGCCAGCTCCTACAATGAGCAGTTCTTC. The gene calls are TRBV7-9 and TRBJ2-1, with D possibly matching TRBD2 (5 bases). Trimming pared 2 bases from V and 0 bases from J, leaving 11 bases between. Per the germline V gene, CDR1 is SEHNR and CDR2 is FQNEAQ (reference sequence). The CDR3 length is 16 residues.